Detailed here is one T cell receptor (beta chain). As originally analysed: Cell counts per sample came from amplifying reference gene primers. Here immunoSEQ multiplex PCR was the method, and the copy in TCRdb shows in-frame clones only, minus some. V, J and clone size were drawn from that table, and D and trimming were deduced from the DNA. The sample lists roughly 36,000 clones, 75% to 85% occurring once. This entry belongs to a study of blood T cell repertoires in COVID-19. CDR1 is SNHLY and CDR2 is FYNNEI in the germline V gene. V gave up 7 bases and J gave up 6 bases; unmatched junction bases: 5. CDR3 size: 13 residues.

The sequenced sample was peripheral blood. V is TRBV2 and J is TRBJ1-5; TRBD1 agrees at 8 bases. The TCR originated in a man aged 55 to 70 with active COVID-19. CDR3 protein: CASTGQGGQPQHF. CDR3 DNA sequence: TGTGCCAGCACCGGACAGGGAGGTCAGCCCCAGCATTTT. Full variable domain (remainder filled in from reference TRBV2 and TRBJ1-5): EPEVTQTPSHQVTQMGQEVILRCVPISNHLYFYWYRQILGQKVEFLVSFYNNEISEKSEIFDDQFSVERPDGSNFTLKIRSTKLEDSAMYFCASTGQGGQPQHFGDGTRLSIL.